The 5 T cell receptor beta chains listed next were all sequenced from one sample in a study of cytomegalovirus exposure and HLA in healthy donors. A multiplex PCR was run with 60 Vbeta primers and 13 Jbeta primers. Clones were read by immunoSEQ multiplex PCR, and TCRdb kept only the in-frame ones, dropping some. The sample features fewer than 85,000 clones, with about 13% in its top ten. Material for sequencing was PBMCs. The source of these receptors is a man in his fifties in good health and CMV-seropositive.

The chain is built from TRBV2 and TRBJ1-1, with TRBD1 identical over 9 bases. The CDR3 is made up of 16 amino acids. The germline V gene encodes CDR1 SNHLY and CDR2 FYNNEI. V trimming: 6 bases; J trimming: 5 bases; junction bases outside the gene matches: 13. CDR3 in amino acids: CASSNRGTGYTTEAFF. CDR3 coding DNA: TGTGCCAGCAGCAACCGGGGGACAGGGTATACGACTGAAGCTTTCTTT.

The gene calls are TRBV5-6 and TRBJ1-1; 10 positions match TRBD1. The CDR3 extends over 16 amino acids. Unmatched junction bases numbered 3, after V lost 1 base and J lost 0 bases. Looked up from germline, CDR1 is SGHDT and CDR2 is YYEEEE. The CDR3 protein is CASSLPGTGVNTEAFF. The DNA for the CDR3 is TGTGCCAGCAGCTTGCCCGGGACAGGGGTGAACACTGAAGCTTTCTTT. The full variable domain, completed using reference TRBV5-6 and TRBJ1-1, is DAGVTQSPTHLIKTRGQQVTLRCSPKSGHDTVSWYQQALGQGPQFIFQYYEEEERQRGNFPDRFSGHQFPNYSSELNVNALLLGDSALYLCASSLPGTGVNTEAFFGQGTRLTVV.

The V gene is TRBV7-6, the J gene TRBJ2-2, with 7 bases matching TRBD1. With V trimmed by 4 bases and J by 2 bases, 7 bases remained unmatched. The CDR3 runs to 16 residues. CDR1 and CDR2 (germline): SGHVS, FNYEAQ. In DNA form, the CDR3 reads TGTGCCAGCAGCTGGGACGGGACAGCCAACACCGGGGAGCTGTTTTTT. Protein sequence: CASSWDGTANTGELFF. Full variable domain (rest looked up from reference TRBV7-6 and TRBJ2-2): GAGVSQSPRYKVTKRGQDVALRCDPISGHVSLYWYRQALGQGPEFLTYFNYEAQQDKSGLPNDRFSAERPEGSISTLTIQRTEQRDSAMYRCASSWDGTANTGELFFGEGSRLTVL.

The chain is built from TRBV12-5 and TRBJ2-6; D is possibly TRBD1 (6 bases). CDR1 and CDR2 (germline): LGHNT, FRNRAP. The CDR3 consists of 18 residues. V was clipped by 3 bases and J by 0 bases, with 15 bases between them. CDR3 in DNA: TGTGCTAGTGGTTTTATTGACAGGTTCTCCTCTGGGGCCAACGTCCTGACTTTC. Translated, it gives CASGFIDRFSSGANVLTF.

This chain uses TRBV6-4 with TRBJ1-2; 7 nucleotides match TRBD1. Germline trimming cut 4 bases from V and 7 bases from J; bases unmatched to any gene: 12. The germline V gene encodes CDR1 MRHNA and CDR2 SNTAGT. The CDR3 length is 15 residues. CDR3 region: CASSGTGQNIAGYTF. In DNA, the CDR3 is TGTGCCAGCAGTGGAACGGGACAGAACATTGCTGGCTACACCTTC.